The entry below describes one T cell receptor (beta chain). This clonotype has a count of ten or more. What antigen it recognizes has not been identified. There are no base qualities to consult, and no much larger clone falls within one base. These data come from a study of T-cell reconstitution after alpha-beta-depleted transplantation in children (dated by TCRdb to about 2016). Background on the whole study: The study quantitatively tracked T-cell immune reconstitution after TCRalphabeta/CD19-depleted allogeneic hematopoietic cell transplantation in children using TCR repertoire profiling.

The treatment or condition label of this sample denotes: allogeneic hematopoietic cell transplantation with graft depleted of TCRalphabeta T cells and CD19 B cells. Transplant recipients were children who received TCRalphabeta/CD19-depleted allogeneic hematopoietic cell grafts. The investigation overall reported the following: Over the following months the frequencies of hyperexpanded clones went down, and after one year T-cell counts and TCRbeta diversity were mostly credited to newly produced T cells. The high TCRbeta diversity at day 60 in some patients was ascribed to recipient T cells and intrathymic progenitors that had survived conditioning. About two months after transplant, the apparently early recovery of alphabetaT-cell counts reportedly depended on just several hundred clones that had expanded rapidly and came from non-depleted graft cells.

To prepare the library, PCR was applied. Sequencing was performed on an Illumina HiSeq 2500. Molecular barcoding was employed in the preparation of TCR libraries, with unique molecular identifiers being used to normalize TCRbeta repertoire quantification. The public reads were reprocessed in TCRdb via fastp at Q25 and MiXCR, keeping in-frame beta chains. For every CDR3 protein sequence, its rows merge into one entry that carries the most common genes and DNA. The sample table records about 190,000 distinct CDR3 sequences; over 8.5% of these occur just once. Approximately 13% of the sample lies in the top ten. Based on the germline V gene (reference sequence), the CDR1 and CDR2 sequences are SEHNR and FQNEAQ. The germline ends are 10 bases apart after V is trimmed by 7 bases and J by 7 bases. The CDR3 sequence holds 12 residues, the cysteine and phenylalanine included. Only the CDR3 region is kept as DNA, spanning 36 bases read in frame from base 1.

The sample consisted of PBMCs, taken before TCRalphabeta/CD19-depleted stem cell transplant. The chain links TRBV7-9 with TRBJ2-2, with no D gene named confidently. The origin of this receptor is a boy between 2 and 10 years old with acute myeloid leukemia, due to receive a stem cell transplant. The DNA sequence is as follows: TGTGCCAGCATTCCCTGGAGCGGGGAGCTGTTTTTT. Translated, this is CASIPWSGELFF. Beyond the CDR3, the reference TRBV7-9 and TRBJ2-2 genes provide the residues; the full variable domain reads: DTGVSQNPRHKITKRGQNVTFRCDPISEHNRLYWYRQTLGQGPEFLTYFQNEAQLEKSRLLSDRFSAERPKGSFSTLEIQRTEQGDSAMYLCASIPWSGELFFGEGSRLTVL.